This is a list of T cell receptor beta chains from one sample in a study of regulatory T cells in long-lasting Graves disease. TCRdb recomputed calls from the multiplex PCR reads with MiXCR, one row per CDR3 protein. Counted here are 300,000 to 450,000 distinct CDR3 sequences, roughly a sixth occurring once; the ten biggest clones make up over 20%. Sequencing used peripheral blood mononuclear cells (PBMCs), obtained at new diagnosis, from a patient treated with antithyroid drugs. Source of these receptors: a female donor with Graves disease. Both conserved end residues are part of each CDR3. D genes are given only for firm matches. Not every row has a clone size; where given, it reads once, few, many or a size class.

CDR3 DNA	CDR3 protein	V gene	J gene	CDR3 length	clone size	D gene
TGTGCCAGCAGCACCCGACAGGCCGGGGGCTCACCCCTCCACTTT	CASSTRQAGGSPLHF	TRBV7-6	TRBJ1-6	15	.	.
TGCGCCAGCAGCCACCCCCCGCCAAACACTGAAGCTTTCTTT	CASSHPPPNTEAFF	TRBV4-1	TRBJ1-1	14	few	.
TGTGCCAGCAGCCCCGGACTAGCGGACCAGTTCTTC	CASSPGLADQFF	TRBV7-9	TRBJ2-1	12	few	TRBD2
TGTGCCAGCTCACCGACAGGGGATGGAGATACGCAGTATTTT	CASSPTGDGDTQYF	TRBV18	TRBJ2-3	14	many	TRBD1
TGTGCCAGCAGCCTACAGGTGACCACAGATACGCAGTATTTT	CASSLQVTTDTQYF	TRBV27	TRBJ2-3	14	many	.
TGTGCCAGCAGTGAATGGGGGCAGTACTTC	CASSEWGQYF	TRBV6-1	TRBJ2-7	10	many	.
TGTGCCAGCAGCGAGGGACAGGGCGGATACAATGAGCAGTTCTTC	CASSEGQGGYNEQFF	TRBV9	TRBJ2-1	15	many	TRBD1
TGTGCCAGTACGACAGGGGGCGGCGGGATGGTCAAAAACATTCAGTACTTC	CASTTGGGGMVKNIQYF	TRBV19	TRBJ2-4	17	few	TRBD1
TGTGCCAGCAGTTTAGGGGGGGGCGTCACCGGGGAGCTGTTTTTT	CASSLGGGVTGELFF	TRBV12-3/TRBV12-4	TRBJ2-2	15	many	.
TGCGCCAGCAGCTTGTATAGCGGGGACAATGAGCAGTTCTTC	CASSLYSGDNEQFF	TRBV5-1	TRBJ2-1	14	many	TRBD2
TGCAGTGTGTCTGCGACGGAGGGACGACCCCAGCATTTT	CSVSATEGRPQHF	TRBV29-1	TRBJ1-5	13	many	.
TGCAGTGCTAGGGCAGCCGGGACAGGATCTTCCTACGAGCAGTACTTC	CSARAAGTGSSYEQYF	TRBV20-1	TRBJ2-7	16	many	TRBD1
TGTGCCTGGAGACCCGAGCGGGAGCAGTTCTTC	CAWRPEREQFF	TRBV30	TRBJ2-1	11	many	.
TGTGCCAGCAGTTTTACGGGGACCCAAAACTACGAGCAGTACTTC	CASSFTGTQNYEQYF	TRBV7-9	TRBJ2-7	15	many	.
TGTGCCAGTAGTATAGAGTCAGCAAACTATGGCTACACCTTC	CASSIESANYGYTF	TRBV19	TRBJ1-2	14	many	.
TGTGCCAGCAGCTCCTTCAGGGAGGGCTATGGCTACACCTTC	CASSSFREGYGYTF	TRBV7-9	TRBJ1-2	14	few	.
TGTGCCAGCTACAACTCTGGAAACACCATATATTTT	CASYNSGNTIYF	TRBV12-3/TRBV12-4	TRBJ1-3	12	.	.
TGTGCCTGGAACTTAGCGGGAGAGACAGATACGCAGTATTTT	CAWNLAGETDTQYF	TRBV30	TRBJ2-3	14	many	TRBD2
TGTGCCAGCAGTCTAGCGGGAGGAGGCGAGCAGTACTTC	CASSLAGGGEQYF	TRBV27	TRBJ2-7	13	.	TRBD2
TGCGCCAGCAGCTCACTTCGGGCAGCTTTGAGAGAGACCCAGTACTTC	CASSSLRAALRETQYF	TRBV5-1	TRBJ2-5	16	.	.
TGTGCCAGCAGCTCGGGGGACCACAAAAATGAGCAGTTCTTC	CASSSGDHKNEQFF	TRBV7-2	TRBJ2-1	14	many	.
TGCGCCAGCAGCCAAGATGGGGGCGTGAACACTGAAGCTTTCTTT	CASSQDGGVNTEAFF	TRBV4-1	TRBJ1-1	15	many	.
TGCAGCGTTGATTTGGGGACAGATGGCTACACCTTC	CSVDLGTDGYTF	TRBV29-1	TRBJ1-2	12	many	TRBD1
TGTGCCAGCAGCTTAAACATCTACGAGCAGTACTTC	CASSLNIYEQYF	TRBV11-2	TRBJ2-7	12	many	.
TGTGCCAGCACCACCTTTTTGGGACAGGGAACCAAAAACATTCAGTACTTC	CASTTFLGQGTKNIQYF	TRBV12-3/TRBV12-4	TRBJ2-4	17	many	TRBD1
TGTGCCAGCAGCCCGCGACAGGGGGCAGCTAATTCACCCCTCCACTTT	CASSPRQGAANSPLHF	TRBV7-9	TRBJ1-6	16	.	TRBD1
TGTGCCAGCAGCCTAGAGCTAATGGCATCCACTGAAGCTTTCTTT	CASSLELMASTEAFF	TRBV4-2	TRBJ1-1	15	many	.
TGCGCCAGCAGCTTGGCCGTGGGCGGGGATGAAGCTTTCTTT	CASSLAVGGDEAFF	TRBV5-1	TRBJ1-1	14	many	.
TGTGCCAGCAGCCAAGAGGGTACTGGCTACACCTTC	CASSQEGTGYTF	TRBV3-1	TRBJ1-2	12	.	.
TGCAGCGTTCCTGTAGCGGGAGACAATGAGCAGTTCTTC	CSVPVAGDNEQFF	TRBV29-1	TRBJ2-1	13	.	TRBD2
TGCAGTGCTCTACCAGGGGACAGGGTAACAGATACGCAGTATTTT	CSALPGDRVTDTQYF	TRBV20-1	TRBJ2-3	15	many	TRBD1
TGCAGCGTGGGGTATGTAGGGTTAGGCACTGAAGCTTTCTTT	CSVGYVGLGTEAFF	TRBV29-1	TRBJ1-1	14	.	.
TGTGCCACCAGCAGAGCAGGGGTCCCACATGAAAAACTGTTTTTT	CATSRAGVPHEKLFF	TRBV15	TRBJ1-4	15	many	.
TGTGCCAGCAGCCTACAGGACAATCAGCCCCAGCATTTT	CASSLQDNQPQHF	TRBV27	TRBJ1-5	13	many	.
TGTGCCAGCAGCCCAACCGGGACGGGGACCTACGAGCAGTACTTC	CASSPTGTGTYEQYF	TRBV7-3	TRBJ2-7	15	many	.
TGTGCCAGCAGCGAAGGACTGCCCTTTCTAGATACGCAGTATTTT	CASSEGLPFLDTQYF	TRBV7-9	TRBJ2-3	15	.	.
TGTGCCAGTCAAGGATACGGCTACACCTTC	CASQGYGYTF	TRBV19	TRBJ1-2	10	.	.
TGTGCCAGCAGACAGGCCATCTCTGGAAACACCATATATTTT	CASRQAISGNTIYF	TRBV12-3/TRBV12-4	TRBJ1-3	14	few	.
TGTGCCAGCAGTGCGGACAAGAACACTGAAGCTTTCTTT	CASSADKNTEAFF	TRBV2	TRBJ1-1	13	many	.
TGTGCCAGCAGTTTAATGGGGACAGGGCTTTATACGCAGTATTTT	CASSLMGTGLYTQYF	TRBV12-3/TRBV12-4	TRBJ2-3	15	many	TRBD1
TGTGCCAGCAGCCGGGCAGCGGTAGGTTACAATGAGCAGTTCTTC	CASSRAAVGYNEQFF	TRBV5-6	TRBJ2-1	15	.	.
TGTGCCAGCAGCTCCGCACTAGCGGGAGGGGAGACCCAGTACTTC	CASSSALAGGETQYF	TRBV27	TRBJ2-5	15	many	TRBD2
TGTGCCAGCAGCCAAGGAATGGTAGCGGGTCCTTCTTCCTACGAGCAGTACTTC	CASSQGMVAGPSSYEQYF	TRBV3-1	TRBJ2-7	18	few	TRBD2
TGCAGTGCCGGGGGGCTATCGGGGGCCCCTAGCGGCACAGATACGCAGTATTTT	CSAGGLSGAPSGTDTQYF	TRBV20-1	TRBJ2-3	18	many	.
TGTGCCAGCAGTGAAATAGGGACAGGGGGCTCGGTGAACACTGAAGCTTTCTTT	CASSEIGTGGSVNTEAFF	TRBV25-1	TRBJ1-1	18	many	TRBD1
TGCAGCGTGGGGTGGGCTTGGGGCACAGATACGCAGTATTTT	CSVGWAWGTDTQYF	TRBV29-1	TRBJ2-3	14	many	.
TGTGCCAGCAGCCAATGGAGGTTGAGAGGTATAGATACGCAGTATTTT	CASSQWRLRGIDTQYF	TRBV14	TRBJ2-3	16	.	.
TGTGCCAGCAGTAAAATGGACAGGCACCCTCTCTTCAGGATCTATGGCTACACCTTC	CASSKMDRHPLFRIYGYTF	TRBV6-9	TRBJ1-2	19	.	TRBD1
TGTGCCATCAGGAGGGACAGGTTAAACGATGGCTACACCTTC	CAIRRDRLNDGYTF	TRBV10-3	TRBJ1-2	14	many	TRBD1
TGTGCCAGCACCAGGGACAGCAATCAGCCCCAGCATTTT	CASTRDSNQPQHF	TRBV28	TRBJ1-5	13	many	.
TGTGCCAGCAGCGGTGGGACTAGCGGGATCTACGAGCAGTACTTC	CASSGGTSGIYEQYF	TRBV2	TRBJ2-7	15	many	TRBD2
TGCGCCAGCAGCTTGGCCTCGACACGTGAAGCTTTCTTT	CASSLASTREAFF	TRBV5-1	TRBJ1-1	13	many	.
TGCGCCAGCAGTCCCTGGGGGGAGAACACTGAAGCTTTCTTT	CASSPWGENTEAFF	TRBV5-1	TRBJ1-1	14	many	.
TGTGCCAGCAGCTTACGTACATCCCCGTGGAGCCCCCCACGGGACACGCAGTATTTT	CASSLRTSPWSPPRDTQYF	TRBV11-2	TRBJ2-3	19	many	.
TGTGCCAGCAGCCTCGGCCGCCAGCGTGAGGCTTTCTTT	CASSLGRQREAFF	TRBV11-2	TRBJ1-1	13	many	.